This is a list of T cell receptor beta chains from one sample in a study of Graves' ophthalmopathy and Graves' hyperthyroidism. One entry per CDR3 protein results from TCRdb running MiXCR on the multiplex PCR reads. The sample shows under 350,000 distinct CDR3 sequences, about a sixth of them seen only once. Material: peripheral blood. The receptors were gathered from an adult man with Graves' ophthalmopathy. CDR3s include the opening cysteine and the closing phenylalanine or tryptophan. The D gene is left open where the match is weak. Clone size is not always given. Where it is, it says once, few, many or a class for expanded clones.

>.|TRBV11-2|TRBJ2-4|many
CASRASFQAKNIQYF
TGTGCCAGCCGCGCTTCGTTTCAAGCCAAAAACATTCAGTACTTC
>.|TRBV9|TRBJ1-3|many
CASSVQAGRGTGNTIYF
TGTGCCAGCAGCGTACAGGCGGGGAGGGGAACTGGAAACACCATATATTTT
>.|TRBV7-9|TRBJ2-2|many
CASPEGNGELFF
TGTGCCAGCCCCGAAGGGAACGGGGAGCTGTTTTTT
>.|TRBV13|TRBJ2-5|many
CASSLVTNQETQYF
TGTGCCAGCAGCTTAGTGACTAATCAAGAGACCCAGTACTTC
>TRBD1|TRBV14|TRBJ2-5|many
CASSPRTGAAETQYF
TGTGCCAGCAGCCCCCGGACAGGGGCGGCAGAGACCCAGTACTTC
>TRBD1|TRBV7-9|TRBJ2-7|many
CASSRTPGTGDLRYEQYF
TGTGCCAGCAGCCGAACTCCCGGGACAGGGGATTTGCGATACGAGCAGTACTTC
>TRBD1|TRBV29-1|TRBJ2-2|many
CSVEDHRGANTGELFF
TGCAGCGTTGAAGATCACAGGGGCGCGAACACCGGGGAGCTGTTTTTT
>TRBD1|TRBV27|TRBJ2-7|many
CASSFRGFYEQYF
TGTGCCAGCAGTTTCAGGGGGTTTTACGAGCAGTACTTC
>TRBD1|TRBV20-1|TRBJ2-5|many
CSAGQGDIETQYF
TGCAGTGCTGGACAGGGGGACATAGAGACCCAGTACTTC
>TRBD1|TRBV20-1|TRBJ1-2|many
CSAYGQGGYGYTF
TGCAGTGCTTACGGACAGGGCGGGTATGGCTACACCTTC
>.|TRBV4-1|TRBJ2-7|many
CASSQELGGAYEQYF
TGCGCCAGCAGCCAAGAACTCGGGGGTGCCTACGAGCAGTACTTC
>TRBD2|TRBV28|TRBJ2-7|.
CASSIQREIGYEQYF
TGTGCCAGCAGTATCCAGCGGGAGATAGGGTACGAGCAGTACTTC
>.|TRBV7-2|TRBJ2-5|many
CASSLDSETQYF
TGTGCCAGCAGCTTAGATTCGGAGACCCAGTACTTC
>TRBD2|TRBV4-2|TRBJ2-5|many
CASSQGGAGGIRETQYF
TGTGCCAGCAGCCAAGGGGGGGCGGGAGGTATCCGAGAGACCCAGTACTTC
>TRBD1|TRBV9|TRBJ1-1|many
CASSVGTGEAFF
TGTGCCAGCAGCGTAGGGACAGGGGAGGCTTTCTTT
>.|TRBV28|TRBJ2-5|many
CASSLGPRGRPQETQYF
TGTGCCAGCAGTTTAGGTCCCCGGGGCAGACCCCAAGAGACCCAGTACTTC
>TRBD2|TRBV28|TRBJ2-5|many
CASGRGGGETQYF
TGTGCCAGCGGTCGCGGGGGTGGGGAGACCCAGTACTTC
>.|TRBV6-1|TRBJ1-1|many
CASRSGTHHVNAEAFF
TGTGCCAGCAGATCCGGGACACACCACGTCAACGCTGAAGCTTTCTTT
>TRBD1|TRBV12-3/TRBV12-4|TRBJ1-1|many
CASSGGQWGAEAFF
TGTGCCAGCAGTGGGGGACAGTGGGGCGCTGAAGCTTTCTTT
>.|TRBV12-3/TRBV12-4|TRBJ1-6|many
CASRLGEGVNSPLHF
TGTGCCAGCAGGCTAGGGGAGGGAGTGAATTCACCCCTCCACTTT
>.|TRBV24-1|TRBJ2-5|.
CATSDPNKGDIGF
TGTGCCACCAGTGACCCCAATAAAGGGGACATCGGGTTC
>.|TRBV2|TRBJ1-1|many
CASIGGRNTEAFF
TGTGCCAGCATCGGGGGCCGGAACACTGAAGCTTTCTTT
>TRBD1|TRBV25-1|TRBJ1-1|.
CASSDQGASEAFF
TGTGCCAGCAGTGACCAGGGGGCGTCTGAAGCTTTCTTT
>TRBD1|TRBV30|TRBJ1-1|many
CAWRDRYTEAFF
TGTGCCTGGAGGGACAGGTACACTGAAGCTTTCTTT
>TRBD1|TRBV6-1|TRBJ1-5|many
CASSAGQAPGQPQHF
TGTGCCAGCAGCGCGGGACAGGCCCCGGGTCAGCCCCAGCATTTT
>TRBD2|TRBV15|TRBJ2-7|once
CAVNSGRWNEQYF
TGTGCCGTAAATAGCGGGAGATGGAACGAGCAGTACTTC
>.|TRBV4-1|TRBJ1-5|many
CASSQEGGYSNQPQHF
TGCGCCAGCAGCCAAGAAGGCGGGTATAGCAATCAGCCCCAGCATTTT
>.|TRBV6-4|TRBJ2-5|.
CASSVKGRETQYF
TGTGCCAGCAGTGTAAAAGGGAGGGAGACCCAGTACTTC
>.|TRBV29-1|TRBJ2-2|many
CSVRTSNTGELFF
TGCAGCGTCAGGACTTCGAACACCGGGGAGCTGTTTTTT
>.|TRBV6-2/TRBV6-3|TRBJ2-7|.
CASSSEVSEQYF
TGTGCCAGCAGTTCGGAGGTCTCCGAGCAGTACTTC
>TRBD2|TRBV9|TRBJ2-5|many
CASSETSGRGAAQYF
TGTGCCAGCAGCGAAACTAGCGGCCGGGGGGCGGCCCAGTACTTC
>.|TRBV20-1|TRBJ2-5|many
CSAGGVVEETQYF
TGCAGTGCGGGGGGCGTAGTGGAGGAGACCCAGTACTTC
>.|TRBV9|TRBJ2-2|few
CASSVGGGSGELFF
TGTGCCAGCAGCGTAGGAGGGGGATCGGGGGAGCTGTTTTTT
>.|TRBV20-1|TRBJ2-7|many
CSAYSYEQYF
TGCAGTGCCTACTCCTACGAGCAGTACTTC
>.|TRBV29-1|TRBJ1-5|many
CSVEVERNQPQHF
TGCAGCGTTGAAGTGGAACGCAATCAGCCCCAGCATTTT
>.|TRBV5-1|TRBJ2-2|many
CASGMYGGELFF
TGCGCCAGCGGGATGTACGGCGGGGAGCTGTTTTTT
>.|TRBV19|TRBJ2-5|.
CASSMGSVAETQYF
TGTGCCAGTAGTATGGGGAGCGTCGCGGAGACCCAGTACTTC
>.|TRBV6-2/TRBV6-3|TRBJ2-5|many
CASSYVLVQETQYF
TGTGCCAGCAGTTACGTACTGGTACAGGAGACCCAGTACTTC
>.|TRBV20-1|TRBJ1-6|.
CSALPQAGYNSPLHF
TGCAGTGCGCTACCCCAGGCGGGGTATAATTCACCCCTCCACTTT
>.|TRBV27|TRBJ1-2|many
CASSPGRGYGYTF
TGTGCCAGCAGTCCCGGCAGGGGCTATGGCTACACCTTC
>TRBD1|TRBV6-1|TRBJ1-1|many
CASSEQTGAEAFF
TGTGCCAGCAGTGAACAAACAGGGGCTGAAGCTTTCTTT
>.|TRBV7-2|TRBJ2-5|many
CASSEERGQETQYF
TGTGCCAGCAGCGAAGAGAGGGGCCAAGAGACCCAGTACTTC
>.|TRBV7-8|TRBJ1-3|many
CASSLSPAAGNTIYF
TGTGCCAGCAGCCTTAGCCCAGCGGCCGGAAACACCATATATTTT
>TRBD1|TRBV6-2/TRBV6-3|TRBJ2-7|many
CASRTGGHEQYF
TGTGCCAGCAGGACAGGGGGCCACGAGCAGTACTTC
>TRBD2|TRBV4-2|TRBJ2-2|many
CASSQDESSGGRTGELFF
TGTGCCAGCAGCCAAGATGAGTCCAGCGGGGGTCGCACCGGGGAGCTGTTTTTT
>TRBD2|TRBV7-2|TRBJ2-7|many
CASSFRTSDEQYF
TGTGCCAGCAGCTTCCGGACTAGCGACGAGCAGTACTTC